This TCR beta chain was obtained from a study of blood T cell repertoires in COVID-19. Study at large: Donors in the United States, Italy and Spain gave samples during acute or convalescent COVID-19. Sources were T cells, B-cell-depleted T cells, or PBMCs; the material itself was cDNA or gDNA.

As processed by the authors: Cell counts per sample came from amplifying reference gene primers. TCRdb's table, derived via immunoSEQ multiplex PCR, lists solely in-frame clones and lacks some. V, J and clone size were drawn from that table, and D and trimming were deduced from the DNA. The table has some 200,000 clones, about 85% seen once. The CDR3 has 12 residues. Trimming left V 3 bases short and J 8 bases short, with 10 bases between. Germline V gene data show CDR1 as SGHTA and CDR2 as FQGNSA. V and J are TRBV7-2 and TRBJ1-2; D is uncertain. This TCR derives from a woman aged 80 or over with acute or convalescent COVID-19. Sequences were obtained from peripheral blood. CDR3 in amino acids: CASSFIEGGYTF. DNA of the CDR3: TGTGCCAGCAGCTTTATCGAGGGCGGCTACACCTTC.